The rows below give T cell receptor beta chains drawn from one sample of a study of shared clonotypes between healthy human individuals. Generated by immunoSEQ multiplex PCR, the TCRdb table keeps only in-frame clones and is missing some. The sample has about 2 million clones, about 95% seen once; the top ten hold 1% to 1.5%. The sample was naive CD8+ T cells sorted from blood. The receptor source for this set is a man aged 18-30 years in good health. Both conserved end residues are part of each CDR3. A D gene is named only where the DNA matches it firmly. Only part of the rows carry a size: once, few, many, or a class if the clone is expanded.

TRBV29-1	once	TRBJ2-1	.	TGCAGCGTTTTATTGCCCACCTCCTACAATGAGCAGTTCTTC	CSVLLPTSYNEQFF
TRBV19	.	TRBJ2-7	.	TGTGCCAGTAGTATAGGTCAGGGAGCCTACGAGCAGTACTTC	CASSIGQGAYEQYF
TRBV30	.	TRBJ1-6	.	TGTGCCTGGGGTTTACCTTACCGGCCCAATAATTCACCCCTCCACTTT	CAWGLPYRPNNSPLHF
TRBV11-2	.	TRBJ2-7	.	TGTGCCAGCAGCCTTGGTTTTGGAGATTACGAGCAGTACTTC	CASSLGFGDYEQYF
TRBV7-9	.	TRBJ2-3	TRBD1	TGTGCCAGCAGCCCGCCCCGCAGGGGGCGTGACACAGATACGCAGTATTTT	CASSPPRRGRDTDTQYF
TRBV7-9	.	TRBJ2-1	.	TGTGCCAGCAGCTTAGCGGGAGGCACATACAATGAGCAGTTCTTC	CASSLAGGTYNEQFF
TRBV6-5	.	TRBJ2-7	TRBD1	TGTGCCAGCAGCTTGACAGGGCCATCCTACGAGCAGTACTTC	CASSLTGPSYEQYF
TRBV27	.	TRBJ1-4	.	TGTGCCAGCAGTTTCACGACCCTTGAAAAACTGTTTTTT	CASSFTTLEKLFF
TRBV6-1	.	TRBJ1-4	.	TGTGCCAGCAGTGAATACTATGAAAAACTGTTTTTT	CASSEYYEKLFF
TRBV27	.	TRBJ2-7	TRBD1	TGTGCCAGCAGTCTCCTCGGGGGACAGGGTTCCTACGAGCAGTACTTC	CASSLLGGQGSYEQYF
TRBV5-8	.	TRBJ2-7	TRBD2	TGTGCCAGCAGCTTCAGGGAGGCTAGCGGGAGGGCCGTAACCTACGAGCAGTACTTC	CASSFREASGRAVTYEQYF
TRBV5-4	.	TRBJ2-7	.	TGTGCCAGCAGCTACGGAGGGACTTACTACGAGCAGTACTTC	CASSYGGTYYEQYF
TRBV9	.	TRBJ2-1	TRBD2	TGTGCCAGCAGCATAACTAGCGGGAGCGGGAATGAGCAGTTCTTC	CASSITSGSGNEQFF
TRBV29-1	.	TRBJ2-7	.	TGCAGCGTTTGGGTAGCGGACTCCTACGAGCAGTACTTC	CSVWVADSYEQYF
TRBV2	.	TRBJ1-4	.	TGTGCCAGCAGTGATGCGGCTGCTACTGAAAAACTGTTTTTT	CASSDAAATEKLFF
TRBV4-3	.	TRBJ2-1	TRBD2	TGCGCCAGCAGCCAAGAACCAGCGGGAGTTGAGAATGAGCAGTTCTTC	CASSQEPAGVENEQFF
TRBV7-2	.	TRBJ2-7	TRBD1	TGTGCCAGCAGCTTAGACAGGACAGGGGAATACGAGCAGTACTTC	CASSLDRTGEYEQYF
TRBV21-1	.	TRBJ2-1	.	TGTGCCAGCAGCCGATTCGACACGTACAATGAGCAGTTCTTC	CASSRFDTYNEQFF
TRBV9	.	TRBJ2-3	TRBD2	TGTGCCAGCAGCGTAGCGGCTAGCGGGACCACAGATACGCAGTATTTT	CASSVAASGTTDTQYF
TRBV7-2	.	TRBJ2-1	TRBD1	TGTGCCAGCAGCCACAGGGGGCCCCCCAGGGATGAGCAGTTCTTC	CASSHRGPPRDEQFF
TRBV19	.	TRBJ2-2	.	TGTGCCAGTAGTATACTCGGGGAGCTGTTTTTT	CASSILGELFF
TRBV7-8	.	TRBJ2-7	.	TGTGCCAGCAGCTTAGGACTTTTGAGCGGCTCCTACGAGCAGTACTTC	CASSLGLLSGSYEQYF
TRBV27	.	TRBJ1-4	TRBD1	TGTGCCAGCAGTCTCGGGACAGGGTTTGAAAAACTGTTTTTT	CASSLGTGFEKLFF
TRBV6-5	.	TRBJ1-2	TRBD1	TGTGCCAGCAGTTACTCCACAGGGGAAGCTAACTATGGCTACACCTTC	CASSYSTGEANYGYTF
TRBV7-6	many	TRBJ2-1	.	TGTGCCAGCAGCTTATCAGGGTCGTACAATGAGCAGTTCTTC	CASSLSGSYNEQFF
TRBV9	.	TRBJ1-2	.	TGTGCCAGCAGCTCCGGGACGGCATATGGCTACACCTTC	CASSSGTAYGYTF
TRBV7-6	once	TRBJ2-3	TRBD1	TGTGCCAGCAGCTATAGGACAGGGGACGCATTAGATACGCAGTATTTT	CASSYRTGDALDTQYF
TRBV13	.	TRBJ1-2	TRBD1	TGTGCCAGCAGCACCCGCCTGGGGAGCCGGGACAGGGGAGAGAATGGCTACACCTTC	CASSTRLGSRDRGENGYTF
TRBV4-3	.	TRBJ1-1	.	TGCGCCAGCAGCCACACGTATCTAGGGTTTGGAGTGAACACTGAAGCTTTCTTT	CASSHTYLGFGVNTEAFF
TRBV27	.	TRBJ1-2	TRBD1	TGTGCCAGCAGGTTTTCAGGGGGTGGCTACACCTTC	CASRFSGGGYTF
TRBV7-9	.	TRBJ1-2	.	TGTGCCAGCAGCTTAACGGAAGGCGGCCTTCACATCGATGGCTACACCTTC	CASSLTEGGLHIDGYTF
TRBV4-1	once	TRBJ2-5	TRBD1	TGCGCCAGCAGCCCCAGTGGGCAGGGGGCGTCGGAGACCCAGTACTTC	CASSPSGQGASETQYF
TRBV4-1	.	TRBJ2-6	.	TGCGCCAGCAGCCAAGACAGGGGCCTTATCTCTGGGGCCAACGTCCTGACTTTC	CASSQDRGLISGANVLTF
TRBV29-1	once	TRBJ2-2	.	TGCAGCGTAATAGGGGACTCGAACACCGGGGAGCTGTTTTTT	CSVIGDSNTGELFF
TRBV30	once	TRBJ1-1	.	TGTGCCTGGAGTGTACCGTGGGGTGAAGCTTTCTTT	CAWSVPWGEAFF
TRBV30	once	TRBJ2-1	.	TGTGCCTCGCAAAAAGTCTCCTACAATGAGCAGTTCTTC	CASQKVSYNEQFF
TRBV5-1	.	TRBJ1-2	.	TGCGCCAGCAGCTTGGAAGTCAGCCCTGCCTATGGCTACACCTTC	CASSLEVSPAYGYTF
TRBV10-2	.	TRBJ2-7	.	TGCGCCAGCAGTGCTCCGAGGACTCTGGGCAACGAGCAGTACTTC	CASSAPRTLGNEQYF
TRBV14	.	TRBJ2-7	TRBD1	TGTGCCAGCAGCCAAGATCAGGACAGGGGGCCCTACGAGCAGTACTTC	CASSQDQDRGPYEQYF
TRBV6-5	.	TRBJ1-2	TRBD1	TGTGCCAGCAGTTACTACACAGGGGATGGCTACACCTTC	CASSYYTGDGYTF
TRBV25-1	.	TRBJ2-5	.	TGTGCCAGCAGCGAATATGCGGGACAAGAAGAGACCCAGTACTTC	CASSEYAGQEETQYF
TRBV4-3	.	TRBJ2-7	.	TGCGCCAGCAGCCAAGGCGCGATTAGCGGTCCCTACGAGCAGTACTTC	CASSQGAISGPYEQYF
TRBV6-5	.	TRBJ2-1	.	TGTGCCAGCAGCCCCGTGGCCGCGTACAATGAGCAGTTCTTC	CASSPVAAYNEQFF
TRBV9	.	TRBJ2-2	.	TGTGCCAGCAGCTTTCTTCCGGACCCTGCCCCCGGGGAGCTGTTTTTT	CASSFLPDPAPGELFF
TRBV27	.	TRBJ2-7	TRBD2	TGTGCCAGCAGTTTTCGGACTAGCGGCTACGAGCAGTACTTC	CASSFRTSGYEQYF
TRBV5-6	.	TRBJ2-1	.	TGTGCCAGCAGCTTGGCCAGGGACTACAATGAGCAGTTCTTC	CASSLARDYNEQFF
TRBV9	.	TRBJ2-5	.	TGTGCCAGCAGCGTTGAGGCTGGGGCCTCTCAAGAGACCCAGTACTTC	CASSVEAGASQETQYF
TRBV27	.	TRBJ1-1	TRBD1	TGTGCCAGCAGTCCTGCGGGACAGTCCGTCCCTGAAGCTTTCTTT	CASSPAGQSVPEAFF